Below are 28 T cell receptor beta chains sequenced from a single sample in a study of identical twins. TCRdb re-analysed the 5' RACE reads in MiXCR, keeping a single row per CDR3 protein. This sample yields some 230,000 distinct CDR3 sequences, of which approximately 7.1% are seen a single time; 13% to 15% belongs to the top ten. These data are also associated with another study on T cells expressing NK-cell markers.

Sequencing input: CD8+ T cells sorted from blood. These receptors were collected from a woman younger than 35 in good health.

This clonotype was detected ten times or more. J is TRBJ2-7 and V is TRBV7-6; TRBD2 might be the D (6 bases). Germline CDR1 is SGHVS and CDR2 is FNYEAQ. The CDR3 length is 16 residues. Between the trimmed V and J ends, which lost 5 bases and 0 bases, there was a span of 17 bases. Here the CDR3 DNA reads TGTGCCAGCAGCCCGTTAGCGGCTTCGGTCTCCTACGAGCAGTACTTC. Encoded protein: CASSPLAASVSYEQYF.

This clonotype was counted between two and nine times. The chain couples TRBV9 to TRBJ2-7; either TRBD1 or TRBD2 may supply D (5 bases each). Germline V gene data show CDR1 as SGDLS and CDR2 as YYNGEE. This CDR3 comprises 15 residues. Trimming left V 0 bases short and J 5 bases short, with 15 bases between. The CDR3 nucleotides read TGTGCCAGCAGCGTAGTCGGGTCTCAGGGACACGAGCAGTACTTC. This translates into CASSVVGSQGHEQYF. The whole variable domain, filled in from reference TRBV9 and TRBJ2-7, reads DSGVTQTPKHLITATGQRVTLRCSPRSGDLSVYWYQQSLDQGLQFLIQYYNGEERAKGNILERFSAQQFPDLHSELNLSSLELGDSALYFCASSVVGSQGHEQYFGPGTRLTVT.

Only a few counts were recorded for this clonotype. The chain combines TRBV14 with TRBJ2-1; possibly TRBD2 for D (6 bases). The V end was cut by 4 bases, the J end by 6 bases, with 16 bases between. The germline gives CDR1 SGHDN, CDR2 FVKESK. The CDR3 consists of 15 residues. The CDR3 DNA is TGTGCCAGCAGCCCGTGGAGGGGCGCTATCAATGAGCAGTTCTTC. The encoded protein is CASSPWRGAINEQFF.

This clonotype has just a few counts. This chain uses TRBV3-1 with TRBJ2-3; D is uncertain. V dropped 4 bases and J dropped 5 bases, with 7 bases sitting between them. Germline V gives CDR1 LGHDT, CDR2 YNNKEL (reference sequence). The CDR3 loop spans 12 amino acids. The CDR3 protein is CASSPNEDTQYF. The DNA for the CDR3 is TGTGCCAGCAGCCCGAATGAAGATACGCAGTATTTT.

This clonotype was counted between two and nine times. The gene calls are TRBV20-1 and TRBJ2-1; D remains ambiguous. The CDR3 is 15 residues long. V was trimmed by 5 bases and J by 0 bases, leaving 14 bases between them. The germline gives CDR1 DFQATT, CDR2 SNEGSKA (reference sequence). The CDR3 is CSAYSLRSSYNEQFF. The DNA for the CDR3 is TGCAGTGCTTATAGTCTTAGGAGCTCCTACAATGAGCAGTTCTTC.

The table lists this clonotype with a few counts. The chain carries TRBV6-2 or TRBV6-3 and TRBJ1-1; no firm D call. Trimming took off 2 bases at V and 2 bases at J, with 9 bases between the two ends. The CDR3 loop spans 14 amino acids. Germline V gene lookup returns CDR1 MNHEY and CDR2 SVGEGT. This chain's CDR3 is CASSYAGSNTEAFF. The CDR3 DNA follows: TGTGCCAGCAGTTACGCGGGCAGCAACACTGAAGCTTTCTTT.

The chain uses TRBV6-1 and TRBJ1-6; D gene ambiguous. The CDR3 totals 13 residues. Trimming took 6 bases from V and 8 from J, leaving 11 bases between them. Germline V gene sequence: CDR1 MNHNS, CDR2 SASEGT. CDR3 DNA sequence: TGTGCCAGCAGAACAGAGGACCATTCACCCCTCCACTTT. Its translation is CASRTEDHSPLHF.

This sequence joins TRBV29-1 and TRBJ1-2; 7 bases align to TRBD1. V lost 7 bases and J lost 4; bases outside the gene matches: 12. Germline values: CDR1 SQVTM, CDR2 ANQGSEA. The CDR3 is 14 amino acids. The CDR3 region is CSARGGVVGYGYTF. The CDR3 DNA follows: TGCAGCGCCAGGGGGGGGGTGGTTGGCTATGGCTACACCTTC.

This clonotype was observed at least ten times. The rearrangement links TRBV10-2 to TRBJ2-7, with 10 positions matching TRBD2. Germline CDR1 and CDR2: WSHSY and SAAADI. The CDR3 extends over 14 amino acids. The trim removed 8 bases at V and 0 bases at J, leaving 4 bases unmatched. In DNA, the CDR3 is TGCGCCAGCCGCGGGACTAGCGTCTCCTACGAGCAGTACTTC. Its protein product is CASRGTSVSYEQYF.

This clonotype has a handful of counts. CDR3 in DNA: TGTGCTAGTCAGCAGGGACGGTGGATCACTGAAGCTTTCTTT. It translates to CASQQGRWITEAFF. This rearrangement joins TRBV12-5 to TRBJ1-1; tentatively, D is TRBD1 (5 bases). This CDR3 is built from 14 residues. V was clipped by 8 bases and J by 4 bases, with 17 bases between them. From germline, CDR1 is LGHNT and CDR2 FRNRAP. Full variable domain (missing parts from reference TRBV12-5 and TRBJ1-1): DARVTQTPRHKVTEMGQEVTMRCQPILGHNTVFWYRQTMMQGLELLAYFRNRAPLDDSGMPKDRFSAEMPDATLATLKIQPSEPRDSAVYFCASQQGRWITEAFFGQGTRLTVV.

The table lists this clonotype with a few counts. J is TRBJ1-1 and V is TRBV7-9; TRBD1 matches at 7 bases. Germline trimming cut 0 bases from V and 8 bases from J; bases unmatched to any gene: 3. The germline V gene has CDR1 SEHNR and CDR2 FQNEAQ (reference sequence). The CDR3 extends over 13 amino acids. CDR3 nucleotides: TGTGCCAGCAGCTTAGCTGGACAGGTAGAAGCTTTCTTT. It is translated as CASSLAGQVEAFF.

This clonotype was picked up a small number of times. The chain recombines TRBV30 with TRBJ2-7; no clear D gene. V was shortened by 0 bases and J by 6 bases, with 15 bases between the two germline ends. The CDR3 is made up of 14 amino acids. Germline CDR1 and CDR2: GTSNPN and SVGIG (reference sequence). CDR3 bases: TGTGCCTGGAGTGTCGTTACTATCTCGGGCGAGCAGTACTTC. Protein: CAWSVVTISGEQYF.

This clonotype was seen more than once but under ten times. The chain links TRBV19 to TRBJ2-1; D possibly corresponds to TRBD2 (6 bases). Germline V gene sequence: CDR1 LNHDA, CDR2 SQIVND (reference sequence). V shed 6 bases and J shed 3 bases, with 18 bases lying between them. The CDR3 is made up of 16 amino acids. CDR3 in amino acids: CASRPPGTSSYNEQFF. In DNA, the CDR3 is TGTGCCAGTAGACCCCCGGGAACTAGCAGCTACAATGAGCAGTTCTTC.

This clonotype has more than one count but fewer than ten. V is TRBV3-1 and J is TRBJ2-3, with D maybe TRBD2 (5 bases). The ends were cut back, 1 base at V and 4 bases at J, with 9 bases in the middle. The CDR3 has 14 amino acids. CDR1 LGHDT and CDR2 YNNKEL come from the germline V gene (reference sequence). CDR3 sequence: CASSQAGSADTQYF. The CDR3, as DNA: TGTGCCAGCAGCCAAGCCGGTAGCGCAGATACGCAGTATTTT.

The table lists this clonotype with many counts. Written as DNA, the CDR3 is TGTGCCAGCTGGGGCGGGGGGTTGGATGAGCAGTTCTTC. As protein: CASWGGGLDEQFF. This chain links TRBV12-3 or TRBV12-4 with TRBJ2-1; 8 bases fit TRBD2. V trimming: 8 bases; J trimming: 8 bases; junction bases outside the gene matches: 8. CDR3 length: 13 residues.

In nucleotides, the CDR3 is TGTGCCAGCAGTGGTTTGGGTTCACCCCTCCACTTT. This encodes CASSGLGSPLHF. The gene calls are TRBV6-9 and TRBJ1-6; D ambiguous. CDR3 length equals 12 residues. Trimming shortened V by 5 bases and J by 9 bases, and 8 bases separated the two germline ends. CDR1 MNHGY and CDR2 SVAAGI come from the germline V gene.

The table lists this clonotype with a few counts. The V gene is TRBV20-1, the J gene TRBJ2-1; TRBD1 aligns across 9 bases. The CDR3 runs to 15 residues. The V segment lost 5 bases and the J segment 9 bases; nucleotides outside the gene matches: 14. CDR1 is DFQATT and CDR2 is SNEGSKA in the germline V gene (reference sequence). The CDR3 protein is CSARTGTGNMGEQFF. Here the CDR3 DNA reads TGCAGTGCTCGAACCGGGACAGGGAACATGGGTGAGCAGTTCTTC.

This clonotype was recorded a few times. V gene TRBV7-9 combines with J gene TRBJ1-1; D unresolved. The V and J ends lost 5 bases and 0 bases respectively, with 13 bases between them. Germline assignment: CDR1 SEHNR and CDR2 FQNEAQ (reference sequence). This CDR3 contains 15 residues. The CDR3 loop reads CASSTEYAMNTEAFF. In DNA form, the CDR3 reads TGTGCCAGCAGCACTGAGTACGCGATGAACACTGAAGCTTTCTTT. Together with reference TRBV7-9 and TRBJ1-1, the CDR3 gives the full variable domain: DTGVSQNPRHKITKRGQNVTFRCDPISEHNRLYWYRQTLGQGPEFLTYFQNEAQLEKSRLLSDRFSAERPKGSFSTLEIQRTEQGDSAMYLCASSTEYAMNTEAFFGQGTRLTVV.

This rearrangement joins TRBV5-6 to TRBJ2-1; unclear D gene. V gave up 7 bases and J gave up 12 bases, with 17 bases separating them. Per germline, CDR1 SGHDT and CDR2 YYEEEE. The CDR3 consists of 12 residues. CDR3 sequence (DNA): TGTGCCAGCGGCCCCGGGCCAGTCTGGCAGTTCTTC. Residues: CASGPGPVWQFF.

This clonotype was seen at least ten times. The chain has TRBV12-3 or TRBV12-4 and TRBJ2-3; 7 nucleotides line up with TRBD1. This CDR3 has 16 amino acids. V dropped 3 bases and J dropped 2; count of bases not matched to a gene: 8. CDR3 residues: CASSFPGQDPTDTQYF. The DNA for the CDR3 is TGTGCCAGCAGTTTTCCCGGACAGGATCCCACAGATACGCAGTATTTT.

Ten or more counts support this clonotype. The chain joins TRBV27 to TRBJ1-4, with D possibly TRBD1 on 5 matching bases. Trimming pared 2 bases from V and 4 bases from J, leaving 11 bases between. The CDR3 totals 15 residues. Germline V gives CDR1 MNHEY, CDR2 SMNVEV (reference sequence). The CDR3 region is CASSLVAGYNEKLFF. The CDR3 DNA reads TGTGCCAGCAGTTTAGTGGCAGGGTATAATGAAAAACTGTTTTTT.

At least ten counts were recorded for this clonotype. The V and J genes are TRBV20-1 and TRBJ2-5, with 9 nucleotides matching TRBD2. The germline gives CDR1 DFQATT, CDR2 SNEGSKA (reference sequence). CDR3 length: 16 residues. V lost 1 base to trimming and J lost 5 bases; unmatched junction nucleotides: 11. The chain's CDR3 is CSARGEEGTSMETQYF. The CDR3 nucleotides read TGCAGTGCTAGAGGCGAGGAGGGGACTAGCATGGAGACCCAGTACTTC.

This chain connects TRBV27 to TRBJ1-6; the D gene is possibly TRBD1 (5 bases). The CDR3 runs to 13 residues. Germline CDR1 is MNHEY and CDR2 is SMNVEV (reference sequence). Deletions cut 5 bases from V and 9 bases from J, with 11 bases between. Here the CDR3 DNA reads TGTGCCAGCAGTATGGGGGATGGTTCACCCCTCCACTTT. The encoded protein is CASSMGDGSPLHF.

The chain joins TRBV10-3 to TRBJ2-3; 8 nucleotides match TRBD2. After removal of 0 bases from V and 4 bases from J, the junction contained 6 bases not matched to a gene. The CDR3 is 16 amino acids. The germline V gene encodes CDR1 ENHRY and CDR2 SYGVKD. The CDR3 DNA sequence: TGTGCCATCAGTGAGTCGGTAGCGGGATCATCAGATACGCAGTATTTT. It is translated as CAISESVAGSSDTQYF.

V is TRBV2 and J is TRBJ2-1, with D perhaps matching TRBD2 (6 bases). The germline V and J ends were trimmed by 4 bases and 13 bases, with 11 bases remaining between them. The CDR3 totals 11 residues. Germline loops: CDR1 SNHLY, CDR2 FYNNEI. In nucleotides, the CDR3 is TGTGCCAGCAGTGGGGTGGGGGGTCAGTTCTTC. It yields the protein CASSGVGGQFF.

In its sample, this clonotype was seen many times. The CDR3 DNA sequence: TGTGCCATCCCTGGGGCGGGGCTTGACACTGAAGCTTTCTTT. It is translated as CAIPGAGLDTEAFF. The V gene is TRBV7-9, the J gene TRBJ1-1; maybe TRBD1 (5 bases). V was cut by 10 bases and J by 3 bases, with 18 bases left in between. Looked up from germline, CDR1 is SEHNR and CDR2 is FQNEAQ (reference sequence). CDR3 length: 14 amino acids.

The CDR3 sequence is CASTPGLATDTQYF. As DNA, the CDR3 is TGTGCCAGCACCCCGGGACTAGCGACAGATACGCAGTATTTT. The chain links TRBV12-3 or TRBV12-4 to TRBJ2-3; TRBD2 matches at 10 bases. Trimming cost V 7 bases and J 3 bases; bases outside gene matches: 4. The CDR3 is 14 amino acids.

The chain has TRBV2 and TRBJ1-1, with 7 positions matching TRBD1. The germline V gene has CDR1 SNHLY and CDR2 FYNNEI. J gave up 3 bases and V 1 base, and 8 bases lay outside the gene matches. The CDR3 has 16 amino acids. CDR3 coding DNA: TGTGCCAGCAGTGAAGGCCCAGGGGGTTGGGACACTGAAGCTTTCTTT. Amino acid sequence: CASSEGPGGWDTEAFF.